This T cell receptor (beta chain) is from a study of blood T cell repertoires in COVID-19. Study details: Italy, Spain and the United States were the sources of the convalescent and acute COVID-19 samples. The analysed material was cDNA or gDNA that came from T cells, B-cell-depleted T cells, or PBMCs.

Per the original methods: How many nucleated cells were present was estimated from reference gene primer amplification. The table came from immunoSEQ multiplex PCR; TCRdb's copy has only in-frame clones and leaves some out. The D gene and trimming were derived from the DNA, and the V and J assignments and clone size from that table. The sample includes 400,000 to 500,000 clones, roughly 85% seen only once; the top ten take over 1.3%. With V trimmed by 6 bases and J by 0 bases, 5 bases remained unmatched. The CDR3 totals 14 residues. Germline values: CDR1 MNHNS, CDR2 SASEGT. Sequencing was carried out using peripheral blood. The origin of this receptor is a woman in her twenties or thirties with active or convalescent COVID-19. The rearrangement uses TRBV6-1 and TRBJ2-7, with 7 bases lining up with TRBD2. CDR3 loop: CASRLAGDSYEQYF. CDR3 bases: TGTGCCAGCAGGTTAGCGGGTGACTCCTACGAGCAGTACTTC.